These 29 T cell receptor beta chains originate from one sample sequenced in a study of spatial heterogeneity in lung cancer. General study points: Tumoral mutation counts were tracked by counts of expanded intratumoral alpha and beta TCRs.

These receptors have no identified antigens. Time point in this sample: sample taken at primary tumor resection. Via MiXCR, TCRdb re-called the 5' RACE reads, giving one row per CDR3 protein. The table lists roughly 11,000 distinct CDR3 sequences, more than 14% of them singletons. The specimen comprised lung tumor tissue, sampled at surgery. The receptors were gathered from a male donor with early-stage non-small cell lung cancer.

At least ten counts were recorded for this clonotype. The rearrangement uses TRBV20-1 and TRBJ1-1; a weak D match, TRBD1 (5 bases). Trimming took 0 bases from V and 2 from J, leaving 13 bases between them. Germline CDR1 is DFQATT and CDR2 is SNEGSKA (reference sequence). CDR3 length: 15 residues. CDR3 sequence reads: CSARDGVQGNTEAFF. DNA of the CDR3: TGCAGTGCTAGAGATGGTGTCCAGGGAAACACTGAAGCTTTCTTT.

This clonotype occurred many times. V is TRBV27 and J is TRBJ1-1; D is uncertain. Trimming shortened V by 0 bases and J by 7 bases, and 15 bases separated the two germline ends. The CDR3 has 15 amino acids. Germline V gives CDR1 MNHEY, CDR2 SMNVEV (reference sequence). The CDR3 sequence is CASSLSGRNMHEAFF. CDR3 nucleotides: TGTGCCAGCAGTTTATCGGGCAGAAACATGCATGAAGCTTTCTTT.

The chain couples TRBV20-1 to TRBJ2-7; tentatively, D is TRBD2 (6 bases). There are 17 residues in the CDR3. Germline V CDR1 and CDR2: DFQATT, SNEGSKA (reference sequence). With 1 base removed from V and 2 bases from J, the gap between germline ends came to 21 bases. In DNA form, the CDR3 reads TGCAGTGCTAGAGCCACTCCATTTCGGGACTCCCCCTACGAGCAGTACTTC. Amino acid sequence: CSARATPFRDSPYEQYF.

This clonotype was seen many times. V and J are TRBV6-1 and TRBJ2-7, with D uncertain. CDR3 length: 14 residues. The germline V gene encodes CDR1 MNHNS and CDR2 SASEGT. Deletions cut 5 bases from V and 7 bases from J, with 18 bases between. The CDR3 reads CASSLPDPSREQYF. The CDR3 nucleotides read TGTGCCAGCAGTCTACCGGACCCTTCCCGGGAGCAGTACTTC.

Sample share makes this clonotype medium-sized. This chain uses TRBV19 with TRBJ1-5, with D tentatively TRBD1 (6 bases). Trimming left V 8 bases short and J 0 bases short, with 11 bases between. This CDR3 is built from 14 residues. Germline values: CDR1 LNHDA, CDR2 SQIVND (reference sequence). CDR3 DNA: TGTGCCAGTCTTACAGGGAATAGCAATCAGCCCCAGCATTTT. Translating gives CASLTGNSNQPQHF.

The chain recombines TRBV27 with TRBJ1-2; D not resolved. Germline V gene lookup returns CDR1 MNHEY and CDR2 SMNVEV (reference sequence). This CDR3 contains 15 residues. Trimming shortened V by 6 bases and J by 3 bases, and 17 bases separated the two germline ends. DNA for the CDR3: TGTGCCAGCAGCCCCAGTCCAGCAAAGTACTATGGCTACACCTTC. Encoded protein: CASSPSPAKYYGYTF.

This clonotype appeared many times. The chain joins TRBV29-1 to TRBJ1-2; 7 bases map to TRBD1. The CDR3 sequence is 13 residues long. After removal of 6 bases from V and 6 bases from J, the junction contained 10 bases not matched to a gene. The V gene's germline CDR1 is SQVTM and CDR2 ANQGSEA. For the CDR3, the DNA is TGCAGCGTGCCCAGGGGGGGCCCGAATGGCTACACCTTC. Encoded protein: CSVPRGGPNGYTF.

This clonotype showed up just once. This chain links TRBV6-2 or TRBV6-3 with TRBJ2-2; D is unclear. The V gene's germline CDR1 is MNHEY and CDR2 SVGEGT. Trimming stripped 2 bases from V and 2 bases from J, with 3 bases between. This CDR3 comprises 13 residues. The CDR3 reads CASSYPNTGELFF. CDR3 in DNA: TGTGCCAGCAGTTACCCAAACACCGGGGAGCTGTTTTTT.

By share, this clonotype ranks as medium-sized (0.01 to 0.1%). J is TRBJ2-7 and V is TRBV2, with D unclear. V lost 6 bases and J 5 bases, leaving 17 bases between the germline ends. The CDR3 spans 14 residues. Germline loops: CDR1 SNHLY, CDR2 FYNNEI. The CDR3 region is CASRPVMVGDEQYF. The DNA for the CDR3 is TGTGCCAGCAGACCCGTGATGGTTGGGGACGAGCAGTACTTC.

There are many counts of this clonotype. CDR3 amino acids: CASSQQETNEKLFF. Here the CDR3 DNA reads TGCGCCAGCAGCCAACAGGAGACTAATGAAAAACTGTTTTTT. The V and J genes are TRBV4-3 and TRBJ1-4; D is undetermined. V lost 2 bases to trimming and J lost 2 bases, with 6 bases between them. Germline CDR1 LGHNA, CDR2 YSLEER. The CDR3 totals 14 residues.

This clonotype was recorded many times. The rearrangement uses TRBV6-5 and TRBJ2-7, with 15 bases aligning to TRBD2. J lost 2 bases, V lost 4 bases, and 9 bases had no gene match. The CDR3 is 18 residues long. Per germline, CDR1 MNHEY and CDR2 SVGAGI. This CDR3 is CASSLGLAGGRRAYEQYF. In DNA form, the CDR3 reads TGTGCCAGCAGTTTAGGACTAGCGGGAGGGCGAAGAGCCTACGAGCAGTACTTC.

This clonotype was picked up many times. This chain links TRBV2 with TRBJ2-7; a weak D match, TRBD2 (6 bases). From germline, CDR1 is SNHLY and CDR2 FYNNEI. The CDR3 sequence is 15 residues long. Trimming pared 5 bases from V and 9 bases from J, leaving 23 bases between. CDR3 in DNA: TGTGCCAGCAGTCTCCCCATAGGCGGGACCCCCTTGCAGTACTTC. It is translated as CASSLPIGGTPLQYF.

This clonotype was observed a handful of times. This chain uses TRBV7-2 with TRBJ2-5, with D possibly TRBD2 on 6 matching bases. The CDR3 is 13 residues long. The V gene's germline CDR1 is SGHTA and CDR2 FQGNSA. The V gene lost 1 base and the J gene lost 4 bases, with 7 bases spanning the gap. The CDR3 sequence: CASSLVGGETQYF. The CDR3 DNA sequence: TGTGCCAGCAGCTTAGTCGGGGGAGAGACCCAGTACTTC.

Many counts were recorded for this clonotype. The CDR3 spells CASSSEGLSQETQYF. Written as DNA, the CDR3 is TGTGCCAGCAGCTCAGAGGGGCTGAGCCAAGAGACCCAGTACTTC. This rearrangement joins TRBV5-6 to TRBJ2-5; tentatively, D is TRBD1 or TRBD2 (5 bases each). The CDR3 sequence is 15 residues long. The germline gives CDR1 SGHDT, CDR2 YYEEEE. Trimming took 3 bases from V and 1 from J, leaving 13 bases between them. Drawing the rest from reference TRBV5-6 and TRBJ2-5, the complete variable domain is DAGVTQSPTHLIKTRGQQVTLRCSPKSGHDTVSWYQQALGQGPQFIFQYYEEEERQRGNFPDRFSGHQFPNYSSELNVNALLLGDSALYLCASSSEGLSQETQYFGPGTRLLVL.

This clonotype was counted ten times or more. The chain is built from TRBV7-6 and TRBJ2-2; no clear D gene. The CDR3 consists of 12 residues. V dropped 2 bases and J dropped 10 bases, with 8 bases sitting between them. Per germline, CDR1 SGHVS and CDR2 FNYEAQ. CDR3 DNA sequence: TGTGCCAGCAGCTTAAGGGCGACGGAGCTGTTTTTT. Its translation: CASSLRATELFF. The variable domain in full, completed from reference TRBV7-6 and TRBJ2-2, reads GAGVSQSPRYKVTKRGQDVALRCDPISGHVSLYWYRQALGQGPEFLTYFNYEAQQDKSGLPNDRFSAERPEGSISTLTIQRTEQRDSAMYRCASSLRATELFFGEGSRLTVL.

The genes are TRBV4-3 and TRBJ1-1, with no clear D. V was clipped by 2 bases and J by 3 bases, with 13 bases between them. There are 15 residues in the CDR3. Germline V CDR1 and CDR2: LGHNA, YSLEER. This chain's CDR3 is CASSQSPNRDTEAFF. For the CDR3, the DNA is TGCGCCAGCAGCCAAAGTCCGAACCGGGACACTGAAGCTTTCTTT.

This clonotype qualifies as medium-sized (0.01 to 0.1%). The chain combines TRBV6-1 with TRBJ1-1; no firm D call. V was cut by 7 bases and J by 3 bases, with 24 bases left in between. In germline, CDR1 is MNHNS, CDR2 SASEGT. The CDR3 length is 17 residues. The CDR3 sequence: CASTLGRTSRGHTEAFF. The CDR3 DNA is TGTGCCAGCACGCTTGGCCGGACCTCGAGAGGTCACACTGAAGCTTTCTTT.

This clonotype is judged large (0.1 to 1%). The chain joins TRBV7-2 to TRBJ2-3; 13 bases line up with TRBD2. V lost 6 bases, J lost 4 bases, and 4 bases stayed unmatched. The CDR3 length is 15 residues. Germline-derived CDR1 and CDR2 are SGHTA and FQGNSA. In DNA form, the CDR3 reads TGTGCCAGCAGGCCCACTAGCGGGAGGGCAGATACGCAGTATTTT. It yields the protein CASRPTSGRADTQYF.

This clonotype occurred many times. The rearrangement links TRBV4-1 to TRBJ2-1, with TRBD2 matching over 12 bases. CDR3 length: 17 amino acids. Trimming removed 1 base from V and 4 bases from J; junction bases left unmatched: 5. CDR1 is MGHRA and CDR2 is YSYEKL in the germline V gene. In DNA, the CDR3 is TGCGCCAGCAGCCAAGTTGGCACTAGCGGGAGGTACAATGAGCAGTTCTTC. This translates into CASSQVGTSGRYNEQFF.

This clonotype was detected ten times or more. The gene calls are TRBV29-1 and TRBJ2-1; the match to TRBD1 covers 9 bases. Germline CDR1 is SQVTM and CDR2 is ANQGSEA. With 4 bases clipped from V and 10 bases from J, the junction kept 8 bases outside the gene matches. CDR3 size: 13 residues. The CDR3 protein is CSVAGTGLMEQFF. As DNA, the CDR3 is TGCAGCGTTGCCGGGACAGGGCTTATGGAGCAGTTCTTC.

This sequence joins TRBV27 and TRBJ2-1; possibly TRBD2 for D (5 bases). The CDR3 length is 14 residues. Germline CDR1 reads MNHEY; CDR2 reads SMNVEV (reference sequence). Trimming left V 3 bases short and J 4 bases short, with 10 bases between. The CDR3 bases are TGTGCCAGCAGTTTTCCGGGGAAGTACAATGAGCAGTTCTTC. Translated: CASSFPGKYNEQFF.

This clonotype is classed as medium-sized (0.01 to 0.1%). A read error may account for a junction end that differs from germline. This rearrangement joins TRBV3-1 to TRBJ2-7; TRBD2 might be the D (6 bases). The CDR3 contains 13 residues. The germline V gene has CDR1 LGHDT and CDR2 YNNKEL (reference sequence). This CDR3 is CATSPGTSYEQYF. CDR3 coding DNA: TGTGCCACCAGCCCGGGGACTTCCTACGAGCAGTACTTC.

This clonotype was detected a few times. V is TRBV20-1 and J is TRBJ2-3; no definite D call. The CDR3 covers 15 residues. V lost 5 bases and J lost 1, with 16 bases in between. Germline assignment: CDR1 DFQATT and CDR2 SNEGSKA (reference sequence). The chain's CDR3 is CSALIPVEGTDTQYF. The CDR3 nucleotides are TGCAGTGCTCTGATTCCTGTCGAAGGCACAGATACGCAGTATTTT.

This clonotype is medium-sized within its sample. The chain employs TRBV12-3 or TRBV12-4 and TRBJ1-1; D unclear. The CDR3 is 14 amino acids. V was trimmed by 6 bases and J by 0 bases, leaving 11 bases between them. In DNA form, the CDR3 reads TGTGCCAGCAGCCCCCGGGCTATGAACACTGAAGCTTTCTTT. Amino acids: CASSPRAMNTEAFF.

This clonotype showed up many times. The chain has TRBV9 and TRBJ2-7, with 7 bases fitting TRBD1. Trimming at V came to 3 bases and at J to 0 bases, leaving 12 bases not matched to a gene. CDR1 and CDR2 from the germline V gene are SGDLS and YYNGEE. This CDR3 spans 17 amino acids. The CDR3 DNA follows: TGTGCCAGCAGCGCAGCGCCAGGACAGGCCTACTCCTACGAGCAGTACTTC. It yields the protein CASSAAPGQAYSYEQYF.

The table lists this clonotype with many counts. Here the CDR3 reads CAWNPQELAGNTIYF. CDR3 DNA sequence: TGTGCCTGGAACCCCCAGGAATTGGCTGGAAACACCATATATTTT. The gene calls are TRBV30 and TRBJ1-3, with no clear D. The CDR3 is 15 residues long. The V end was cut by 4 bases, the J end by 2 bases, with 15 bases between. Germline lookup yields CDR1 GTSNPN and CDR2 SVGIG (reference sequence).

This chain connects TRBV20-1 to TRBJ1-1; D remains ambiguous. V was pared by 0 bases and J by 5 bases, with 7 bases between. The germline gives CDR1 DFQATT, CDR2 SNEGSKA (reference sequence). CDR3 size: 12 residues. CDR3 in DNA: TGCAGTGCTAGAGAGCCTGGGACTGAAGCTTTCTTT. This sequence encodes CSAREPGTEAFF.

This clonotype turned up a few times. The rearrangement uses TRBV5-1 and TRBJ1-5, with unresolved D. Trimming cost V 4 bases and J 2 bases, with 7 bases left between them. This CDR3 is built from 13 residues. Germline V CDR1 and CDR2: SGHRS, YFSETQ. CDR3 in amino acids: CASSPGGNQPQHF. As DNA, the CDR3 is TGCGCCAGCAGCCCCGGCGGCAATCAGCCCCAGCATTTT.

This clonotype was detected ten times or more. The rearrangement uses TRBV6-5 and TRBJ2-7; TRBD2 might be the D (6 bases). This CDR3 is 13 amino acids long. Trimming took off 5 bases at V and 3 bases at J, with 11 bases between the two ends. CDR1 and CDR2 from the germline V gene are MNHEY and SVGAGI. The CDR3 protein is CASSLVGSYEQYF. Written as DNA, the CDR3 is TGTGCCAGCAGTCTCGTCGGGAGCTACGAGCAGTACTTC.